This T cell receptor beta chain is from a study of response to subunit inactivated influenza vaccine. General study results and limits: The authors suggested that every seasonal influenza vaccination recruits few new T cells.

The CDR3 is 15 residues long. The germline CDR1 and CDR2 sequences are MDHEN and SYDVKM. The junction had 9 bases not matched to a gene; V was cut back by 5 bases and J by 6 bases. In its sample, this clonotype was seen many times. As yet, its antigen is unknown. Using its own MiXCR run on the RT-PCR reads, TCRdb lists one record per CDR3 protein. The table has hundreds of thousands of distinct CDR3 sequences, approximately 14% seen once. V is TRBV28 and J is TRBJ1-4; 7 nucleotides align to TRBD1. The TCR originated in a man aged 45-65 years who received an inactivated influenza vaccine. This material consisted of PBMCs from blood, taken around 15 days before vaccination. The CDR3: CASSLLTGDHEKLFF. The CDR3 DNA follows: TGTGCCAGCAGTCTACTCACAGGGGATCATGAAAAACTGTTTTTT.